A selection of T cell receptor beta chains follows, all from one sample in a study of response to subunit inactivated influenza vaccine. TCRdb reprocessed the RT-PCR reads with MiXCR, giving one entry per CDR3 protein. Of 170,000 or so distinct CDR3 sequences in the sample, about 11% were seen once. Specimen: CD8+ T cells sorted from PBMCs, collected less than 25 months after vaccination. These receptors all stem from a man in his fifties or sixties who received an inactivated influenza vaccine. CDR3s include the opening cysteine and the closing phenylalanine or tryptophan. The D gene is left open where the match is weak.

cdr3_aa | j_call | d_call | v_call
CASSGVGSSSYNEQFF | TRBJ2-1 | NA | TRBV11-3
CASSQDPGGDFYEQYF | TRBJ2-7 | TRBD1 | TRBV4-2
CASSRWGSGANVLTF | TRBJ2-6 | NA | TRBV4-3
CASSQVEGSGDAYGYTF | TRBJ1-2 | NA | TRBV4-2
CASSVGYSSYNEQFF | TRBJ2-1 | NA | TRBV9
CACSQDSRTGELFF | TRBJ2-2 | NA | TRBV4-2
CASSQRQGGQPQHF | TRBJ1-5 | TRBD1 | TRBV3-1
CASSQDQVRYYEQYF | TRBJ2-7 | NA | TRBV4-1
CASSQGTVRQETQYF | TRBJ2-5 | TRBD1 | TRBV28
CASSRSGGLNTEAFF | TRBJ1-1 | TRBD1 | TRBV4-1
CASSLQSGSNQPQHF | TRBJ1-5 | NA | TRBV5-8
CSARRTGTASYEQYF | TRBJ2-7 | TRBD1 | TRBV20-1
CASTIDSSYNSPLHF | TRBJ1-6 | NA | TRBV6-1
CASSLGTGGSPLHF | TRBJ1-6 | TRBD1 | TRBV5-6
CASSLQDYEQYF | TRBJ2-7 | NA | TRBV28
CASTRGELYEQYF | TRBJ2-7 | NA | TRBV7-9